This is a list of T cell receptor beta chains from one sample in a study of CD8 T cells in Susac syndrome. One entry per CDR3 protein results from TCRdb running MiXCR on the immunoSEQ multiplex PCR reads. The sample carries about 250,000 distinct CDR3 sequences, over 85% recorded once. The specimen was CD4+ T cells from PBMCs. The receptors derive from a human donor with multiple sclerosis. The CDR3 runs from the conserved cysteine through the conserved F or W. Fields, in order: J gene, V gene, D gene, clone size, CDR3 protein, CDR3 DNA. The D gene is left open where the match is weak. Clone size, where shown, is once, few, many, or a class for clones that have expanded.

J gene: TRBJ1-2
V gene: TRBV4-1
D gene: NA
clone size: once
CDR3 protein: CASSQDEVRVRWGYTF
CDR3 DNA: TGCGCCAGCAGCCAAGATGAGGTCAGGGTTCGTTGGGGCTACACCTTC

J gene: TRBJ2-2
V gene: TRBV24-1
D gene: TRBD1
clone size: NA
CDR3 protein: CATSDSHRGWTGELFF
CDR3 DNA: TGTGCCACCAGTGACTCACACAGGGGTTGGACCGGGGAGCTGTTTTTT

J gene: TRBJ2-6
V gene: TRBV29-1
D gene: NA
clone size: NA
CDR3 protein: CSVTDSWANVLTF
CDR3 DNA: TGCAGCGTCACCGACAGCTGGGCCAACGTCCTGACTTTC

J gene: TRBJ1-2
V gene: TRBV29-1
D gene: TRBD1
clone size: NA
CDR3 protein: CSVAQRQGDGYTF
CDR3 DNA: TGCAGCGTTGCACAAAGGCAGGGGGATGGCTACACCTTC

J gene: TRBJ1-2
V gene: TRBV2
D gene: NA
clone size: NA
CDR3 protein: CASSRQDSGVYGYTF
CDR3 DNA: TGTGCCAGCAGCCGACAGGATTCAGGGGTTTATGGCTACACCTTC

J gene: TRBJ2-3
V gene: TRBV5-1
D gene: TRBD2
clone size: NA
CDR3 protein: CASSLVASGGADTQYF
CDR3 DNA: TGCGCCAGCAGCTTGGTAGCTAGCGGGGGGGCGGATACGCAGTATTTT

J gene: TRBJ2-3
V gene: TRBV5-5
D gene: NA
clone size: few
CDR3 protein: CASSPYTDTQYF
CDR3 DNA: TGTGCCAGCAGCCCATACACAGATACGCAGTATTTT

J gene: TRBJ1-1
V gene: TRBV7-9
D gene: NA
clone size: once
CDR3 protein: CASSLQSTEAFF
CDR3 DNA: TGTGCCAGCAGCCTACAGAGTACTGAAGCTTTCTTT

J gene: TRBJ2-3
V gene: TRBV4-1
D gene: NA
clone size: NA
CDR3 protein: CASSPDSRGTSTDTQYF
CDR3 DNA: TGCGCCAGCAGCCCTGACTCACGGGGAACTAGCACAGATACGCAGTATTTT

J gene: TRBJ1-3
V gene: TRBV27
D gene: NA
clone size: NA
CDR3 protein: CASSFSGPGNTIYF
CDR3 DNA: TGTGCCAGCAGTTTTTCAGGGCCTGGAAACACCATATATTTT

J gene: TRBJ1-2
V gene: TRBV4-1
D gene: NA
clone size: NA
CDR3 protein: CASSQDTSRARVGYTF
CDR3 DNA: TGCGCCAGCAGCCAAGATACGAGCAGGGCGAGGGTTGGCTACACCTTC

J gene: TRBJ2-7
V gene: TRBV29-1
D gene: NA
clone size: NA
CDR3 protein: CSALGVAGIADEQYF
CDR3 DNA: TGCAGCGCCCTCGGTGTAGCAGGGATTGCGGACGAGCAGTACTTC

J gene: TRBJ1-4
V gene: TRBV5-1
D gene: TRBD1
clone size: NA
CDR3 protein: CASSLTGGNEKLFF
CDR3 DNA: TGCGCCAGCAGCTTGACAGGGGGTAATGAAAAACTGTTTTTT